The clone carrying this T cell receptor (beta chain) was counted only a few times. MiXCR, applied by TCRdb to the RT-PCR reads, yields one record per CDR3 protein. The sample yields about 780,000 distinct CDR3 sequences, approximately 17% seen once. This specimen belongs to a study of response to subunit inactivated influenza vaccine. Trimming took 2 bases from V and 2 from J, leaving 22 bases between them. The CDR3 is made up of 20 amino acids. This specimen consisted of PBMCs from blood, obtained 5 to 6 days after vaccination. The rearrangement joins TRBV12-3 or TRBV12-4 to TRBJ2-6, with D perhaps matching TRBD1 or TRBD2 (7 bases each). This receptor was taken from a man aged 50-59 years who received an inactivated influenza vaccine. The CDR3 reads CASSLFYRGGARPGANVLTF. CDR3 DNA sequence: TGTGCCAGCAGTTTATTCTACAGGGGAGGGGCCAGACCTGGGGCCAACGTCCTGACTTTC.